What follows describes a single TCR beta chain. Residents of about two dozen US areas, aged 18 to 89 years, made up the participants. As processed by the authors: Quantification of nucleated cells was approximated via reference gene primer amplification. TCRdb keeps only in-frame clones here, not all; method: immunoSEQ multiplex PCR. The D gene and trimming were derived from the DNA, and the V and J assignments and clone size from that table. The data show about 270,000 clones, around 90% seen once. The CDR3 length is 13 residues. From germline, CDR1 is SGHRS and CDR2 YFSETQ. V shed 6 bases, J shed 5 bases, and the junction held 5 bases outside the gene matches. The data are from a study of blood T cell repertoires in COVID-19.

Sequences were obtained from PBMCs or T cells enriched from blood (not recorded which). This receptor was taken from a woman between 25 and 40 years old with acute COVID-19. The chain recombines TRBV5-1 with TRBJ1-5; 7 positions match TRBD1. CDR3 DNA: TGCGCCAGCATCCGGACAGGAGATCAGCCCCAGCATTTT. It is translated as CASIRTGDQPQHF.